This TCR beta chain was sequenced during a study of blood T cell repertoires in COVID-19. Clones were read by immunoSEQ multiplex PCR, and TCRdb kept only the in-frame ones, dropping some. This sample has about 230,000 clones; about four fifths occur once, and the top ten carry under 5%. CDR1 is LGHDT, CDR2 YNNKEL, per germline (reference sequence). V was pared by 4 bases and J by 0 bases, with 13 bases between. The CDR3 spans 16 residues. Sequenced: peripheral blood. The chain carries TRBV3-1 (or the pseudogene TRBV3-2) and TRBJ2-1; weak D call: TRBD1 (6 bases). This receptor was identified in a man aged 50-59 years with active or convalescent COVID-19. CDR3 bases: TGTGCCAGCAGCCCCCCACAGGGACGCTCCTACAATGAGCAGTTCTTC. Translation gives CASSPPQGRSYNEQFF.